A selection of T cell receptor beta chains follows, all from one sample in a study of T-cell reconstitution after alpha-beta-depleted transplantation in children. TCRdb re-derived calls from the PCR reads in MiXCR, one entry per CDR3 protein. Of about 980,000 distinct CDR3 sequences listed, 25% to 30% are singletons. The sample was PBMCs, mostly from graft donor cells, taken 360 days after TCRalphabeta/CD19-depleted stem cell transplant. These receptors were obtained from a boy younger than two who had a stem cell transplant for SCID, so the T cells may come from the graft donor. Each CDR3 is given with its conserved first and last residue. Each record gives: D gene, V gene, CDR3 length, J gene, clone size, CDR3 DNA, CDR3 protein. A D gene is named only where the DNA matches it firmly. For some rows the clone size is stated as once, few or many, or as a class when expanded; others skip it.

-,TRBV6-1,15,TRBJ2-2,-,TGTGCCAGCAGTGTTTTCCCTAGCTCCACCGGGGAGCTGTTTTTT,CASSVFPSSTGELFF
TRBD2,TRBV5-1,14,TRBJ2-5,-,TGCGCCAGCAGGGGCGGGGGGGCCGGAGAGACCCAGTACTTC,CASRGGGAGETQYF
TRBD1,TRBV5-1,16,TRBJ2-3,-,TGCGCCAGCACCTCAGGACAGGGGGCACGTGTGGATACGCAGTATTTT,CASTSGQGARVDTQYF
-,TRBV5-6,15,TRBJ1-4,-,TGTGCCAGCAGCTTGATTGGGACAAAGTATGAAAAACTGTTTTTT,CASSLIGTKYEKLFF
-,TRBV4-3,14,TRBJ1-1,-,TGCGCCAGCAGCCAAGTCAGGGAGGACACTGAAGCTTTCTTT,CASSQVREDTEAFF
-,TRBV12-3/TRBV12-4,13,TRBJ2-1,-,TGTGCCAGCAAAGCCCCTTTCTACAATGAGCAGTTCTTC,CASKAPFYNEQFF
-,TRBV10-3,17,TRBJ1-1,-,TGTGCCATCAGTGAGTCGATGGGGACACTTGGTAACACTGAAGCTTTCTTT,CAISESMGTLGNTEAFF
-,TRBV2,14,TRBJ2-7,-,TGTGCCGTGGACCTAGACCGCCACCCCCACGAGCAGTACTTC,CAVDLDRHPHEQYF
-,TRBV3-1,15,TRBJ1-3,few,TGTGCCAGCAGCCCCGGACCCCTCGGGGGAAACACCATATATTTT,CASSPGPLGGNTIYF
TRBD2,TRBV18,16,TRBJ2-1,-,TGTGCCAGCTCACGGGGGAGCGGGGGATCCTACAATGAGCAGTTCTTC,CASSRGSGGSYNEQFF
TRBD1,TRBV2,16,TRBJ2-3,-,TGTGCCAGCAGCCACCCGGTACAGGGGTTTGGAGATACGCAGTATTTT,CASSHPVQGFGDTQYF
-,TRBV29-1,14,TRBJ2-2,few,TGCAGCGTTGAACGGCAGGCGGTCACCGGGGAGCTGTTTTTT,CSVERQAVTGELFF
TRBD1,TRBV12-3/TRBV12-4,11,TRBJ2-1,many,TGTGCCAGCAGTTTTGGAGACAGGGGGATCTTC,CASSFGDRGIF
TRBD2,TRBV20-1,15,TRBJ2-5,many,TGCAGTGCTCCGGTCCCTAGCGGGGGGCAAGAGACCCAGTACTTC,CSAPVPSGGQETQYF
-,TRBV12-3/TRBV12-4,13,TRBJ2-7,-,TGTGCCAGCACCCACGAAGGGCCAGGCGAGCAGTACTTC,CASTHEGPGEQYF
-,TRBV9,14,TRBJ2-7,-,TGTGCCAGCAGCCCCACAGAGTCCCCCTACGAGCAGTACTTC,CASSPTESPYEQYF
-,TRBV28,16,TRBJ2-7,few,TGTGCCAGCAGTTCCCAAACAGCGAAAGGGGTCTACGAGCAGTACTTC,CASSSQTAKGVYEQYF
-,TRBV6-1,13,TRBJ2-2,-,TGTGCCAGCAGATGGGGGATCACCGGGGAGCTGTTTTTT,CASRWGITGELFF
-,TRBV3-1,14,TRBJ2-7,-,TGTGCCAGCAGCCAAGACGAGGGTTTCTACGAGCAGTACTTC,CASSQDEGFYEQYF
-,TRBV5-1,14,TRBJ2-7,-,TGCGCCAGCAGCTATACTAGTCGGAGCTACGAGCAGTACTTC,CASSYTSRSYEQYF
TRBD2,TRBV6-2/TRBV6-3,14,TRBJ2-5,-,TGTGCCAGCTGGGCTAGCGGGGACCAAGAGACCCAGTACTTC,CASWASGDQETQYF
TRBD1,TRBV12-3/TRBV12-4,15,TRBJ2-5,few,TGTGCCAGCAGGTCCGACAGGGGTGCGGGGGAGACCCAGTACTTC,CASRSDRGAGETQYF
-,TRBV7-8,15,TRBJ1-5,-,TGTGCCAGCAGCGTCGGAGGTCGGGGCAATCAGCCCCAGCATTTT,CASSVGGRGNQPQHF
-,TRBV20-1,12,TRBJ2-1,-,TGCAGTGCTTCCCCCGGGGGCGGGGAGCAGTTCTTC,CSASPGGGEQFF
TRBD1,TRBV6-2/TRBV6-3,16,TRBJ2-7,few,TGTGCCAGCAGTTACCGGGACAGCTTAACCTTCTACGAGCAGTACTTC,CASSYRDSLTFYEQYF
TRBD1,TRBV29-1,10,TRBJ2-1,-,TGCAGCGTTGGACAGGGTGTGAAGTTCTTC,CSVGQGVKFF
TRBD1,TRBV28,15,TRBJ2-5,few,TGTGCCAGCAGTCCACAGGGACAGGATCAAGAGACCCAGTACTTC,CASSPQGQDQETQYF
-,TRBV20-1,15,TRBJ2-1,-,TGCAGTGCTAAGCTCCGGGACTCAGCCGGCAATGAGCAGTTCTTC,CSAKLRDSAGNEQFF
TRBD1,TRBV4-2,16,TRBJ2-2,few,TGTGCCAGCAGCCAAGATTCGGACAGGGTGGCCGGGGAGCTGTTTTTT,CASSQDSDRVAGELFF
TRBD1,TRBV6-2/TRBV6-3,15,TRBJ2-1,-,TGTGCCAGCACCACCCGACAGGGCCCATACAATGAGCAGTTCTTC,CASTTRQGPYNEQFF
-,TRBV29-1,14,TRBJ2-1,many,TGCAGCGTTGAAGATCGGCAGCGATACAATGAGCAGTTCTTC,CSVEDRQRYNEQFF
-,TRBV27,15,TRBJ2-3,-,TGTGCCAGCACTCAACGCGGGGATAGCACAGATACGCAGTATTTT,CASTQRGDSTDTQYF
-,TRBV12-3/TRBV12-4,15,TRBJ1-5,-,TGTGCCAGCGCCCTAGGCGGGGTTTCGAATCAGCCCCAGCATTTT,CASALGGVSNQPQHF
-,TRBV20-1,15,TRBJ2-5,-,TGCAGTGCTAGAGATGGAGGGGGGGGCCGTGAGACCCAGTACTTC,CSARDGGGGRETQYF
-,TRBV2,15,TRBJ2-1,once,TGTGCCACAGGGACGGCCTCGAGCTCCTACAATGAGCAGTTCTTC,CATGTASSSYNEQFF
-,TRBV6-5,15,TRBJ1-3,many,TGTGCCAGCAGTAACTTAGAGGGGATTGGAAACACCATATATTTT,CASSNLEGIGNTIYF
TRBD2,TRBV20-1,16,TRBJ2-3,-,TGCAGTGCTTTCCCTCCAAATCCGGGGGGGGATGATACGCAGTATTTT,CSAFPPNPGGDDTQYF
-,TRBV12-3/TRBV12-4,13,TRBJ1-1,-,TGTGCCAGCAGTTTAATATTGGACACTGAAGCTTTCTTT,CASSLILDTEAFF
-,TRBV27,16,TRBJ1-2,few,TGTGCCAGCAGCCGCCGCGCCGGAGGGGCTGCGTTGGGCTACACCTTC,CASSRRAGGAALGYTF
-,TRBV2,15,TRBJ2-3,many,TGTGCCAGCAGCCTCGGGACGGCTAGCACAGATACGCAGTATTTT,CASSLGTASTDTQYF
-,TRBV2,18,TRBJ2-6,-,TGTGCCAGCAGCGACCCCCCTGGGGGCGGGTTTGGGGCCAACGTCCTGACTTTC,CASSDPPGGGFGANVLTF
-,TRBV20-1,14,TRBJ2-3,-,TGCAGTGCTAGAGATCCCCAGCACGGGGATACGCAGTATTTT,CSARDPQHGDTQYF
-,TRBV13,15,TRBJ1-6,-,TGTGCCAGCAGCGGATGGGACACCCTTAATTCACCCCTCCACTTT,CASSGWDTLNSPLHF
TRBD1,TRBV20-1,15,TRBJ2-7,few,TGCAGTGGGACACCGGGACAGGGGCCGAGAAACGAGCAGTACTTC,CSGTPGQGPRNEQYF
-,TRBV19,13,TRBJ2-7,few,TGTGCCAGTAGTATAGGTAACTACTACGAGCAGTACTTC,CASSIGNYYEQYF
-,TRBV2,13,TRBJ2-7,-,TGTGCCAGCAGTGTACAGGTTACCTACGAGCAGTACTTC,CASSVQVTYEQYF
TRBD1,TRBV28,15,TRBJ2-5,-,TGTGCCAGCAGTCCCTCGACAGGGGGCACGGAGACCCAGTACTTC,CASSPSTGGTETQYF
TRBD1,TRBV28,16,TRBJ1-1,few,TGTGCCAGCAGTTTAACCGGGACAGGGAGAGACTTTGAAGCTTTCTTT,CASSLTGTGRDFEAFF
TRBD2,TRBV9,18,TRBJ2-1,-,TGTGCCAGCAGCCACATAACTAGCGGGGGGCCAGGGAACAATGAGCAGTTCTTC,CASSHITSGGPGNNEQFF
-,TRBV7-2,14,TRBJ2-7,once,TGTGCCAGCAGCTTGGCCCCCCAGATCTACGAGCAGTACTTC,CASSLAPQIYEQYF
-,TRBV7-9,13,TRBJ2-7,-,TGTGCCAGCTCGGATCTACCCCCTCTCGAGCAGTACTTC,CASSDLPPLEQYF
TRBD2,TRBV6-2/TRBV6-3,17,TRBJ2-1,-,TGTGCCAGCAGTTACGGACTAGCGGGGGGACCATACAATGAGCAGTTCTTC,CASSYGLAGGPYNEQFF